A selection of T cell receptor beta chains follows, all from one sample in a study of OX40 agonist ivuxolimab in advanced cancers. The protocol was immunoSEQ multiplex PCR, while the TCRdb copy is restricted to in-frame clones and leaves out a portion. The sample consists of 94,000 or so clones, 84% of them appearing once. The sequences come from CD4+ or CD8+ T cells sorted from blood, collected in a trial of the OX40 agonist ivuxolimab. The receptors stem from an adult with an advanced solid tumor such as melanoma, head and neck, liver or kidney cancer. CDR3s leave out the opening cysteine and the closing phenylalanine or tryptophan.

TRBJ1-5	TRBV23-1	ARDRGGNQPQH
TRBJ2-4	TRBV7-2	ASSLSPKNIQY
TRBJ2-1	TRBV9	ASSVQGTSYNEQF
TRBJ1-1	TRBV20-1	SATVGTEAF
TRBJ1-5	TRBV6-1	ASTGPNSNQPQH
TRBJ1-4	TRBV5-1	ASSSEGMNEKLF
TRBJ1-4	TRBV19	ASSIDMGTGKLF
TRBJ2-5	TRBV7-9	ASSSLLGLAGGQETQY
TRBJ2-7	TRBV5-1	ASSLLAGQGDEQY
TRBJ2-1	TRBV7-2	ASSLAEEANEQF
TRBJ2-7	TRBV5-1	ASSLTSGSYEQY
TRBJ2-6	TRBV5-1	ASSLSGQLSGANVLT
TRBJ2-3	TRBV12-5	ASGLSPSTDTQY
TRBJ1-3	TRBV11-2	ASTPEGALGNTIY
TRBJ1-5	TRBV18	ASSPNGGNQPQH
TRBJ1-2	TRBV14	ASSQGGYGYT
TRBJ1-3	TRBV11-2	ASSFRFGGSGNTIY
TRBJ2-2	TRBV4-1	ASSPRESNTGELF
TRBJ1-2	TRBV5-6	ASSLVPAAYGYT
TRBJ1-5	TRBV5-1	ASSEGTGGGQPQH
TRBJ1-5	TRBV2	ASSEAAGNQPQH
TRBJ1-2	TRBV2	AIGRDYGYT
TRBJ2-3	TRBV7-2	ASSLQGYTDTQY
TRBJ2-5	TRBV19	ASSIQGLVKTQY
TRBJ1-1	TRBV18	ASSPRRGDLATEAF
TRBJ2-7	TRBV11-2	ASSLEGGPTYEQY
TRBJ2-5	TRBV6-5	ASRVGGALETQY
TRBJ2-1	TRBV12-5	ASAPYNEQF
TRBJ2-7	TRBV11-2	ASSLKPGQGPVQY
TRBJ2-2	TRBV19	ASRVNTGELF
TRBJ1-2	TRBV6-1	ASSDNYGYT
TRBJ1-1	TRBV10-3	AVSGGAMNTEAF
TRBJ2-7	TRBV5-4	ASSPAGGFDYEQY
TRBJ2-7	TRBV18	ASSTGRYEQY
TRBJ1-5	TRBV7-2	ASSPGTGGHQPQH
TRBJ2-7	TRBV7-8	ASSLGPWDGVTYEQY
TRBJ2-7	TRBV4-2	ASSLWETSGYEQY
TRBJ2-1	TRBV27	ASSAQGFEQF
TRBJ2-7	TRBV4-3	ASSQATGFLNEQY
TRBJ2-7	TRBV9	ASSVEGQINEQY
TRBJ2-7	TRBV11-3	ASSSGVGSSSYEQY
TRBJ1-2	TRBV6-5	ASSYAEWQGVYGYT
TRBJ1-1	TRBV7-9	ASSFRGTGSGTEAF
TRBJ1-5	TRBV5-1	ASSLEPGNQPQH
TRBJ2-7	TRBV5-1	ASTSRARPSSYEQY
TRBJ1-1	TRBV19	ASSLTGSPLMNTEAF
TRBJ2-7	TRBV12-5	ASGGNGGGRAREQY
TRBJ1-1	TRBV7-2	ASSLDQGKAEAF
TRBJ2-2	TRBV7-2	ASSEIRNGELF
TRBJ2-2	TRBV27	ASSLSRTGELF
TRBJ2-3	TRBV2	ASTRDRATDTQY
TRBJ1-1	TRBV6-4	ASRETGNTEAF
TRBJ2-7	TRBV7-2	ASSLAWHYEQY
TRBJ2-1	TRBV18	ASSPGGQNNEQF
TRBJ1-6	TRBV6-5	ASSATGVNSPLH
-	TRBV15	ATAHRGNSYEQY